One T cell receptor (beta chain) is described in this entry. Its antigen remains unknown. TCRdb's copy holds only in-frame clones and misses some; the assay was immunoSEQ multiplex PCR. Here the sample spans 330,000 or so clones, roughly 89% being singletons. Trimming took 0 bases from V and 2 from J; bases not matched to a gene: 6. The CDR3 sequence is 16 residues long. The data stem from a study of cytomegalovirus exposure and HLA in healthy donors. Study-wide results and caveats: The authors listed some 160 TCR beta chains as cytomegalovirus-associated.

The material sequenced was PBMCs. The V call is TRBV23-1, the J call TRBJ2-7, with 8 bases that match TRBD2. TRBV23-1 is an ORF, with its function uncertain. This TCR derives from a woman in her late teens or twenties in good health and CMV-seronegative. In DNA form, the CDR3 reads TGCGCCAGCAGTCAATCGGGTAGCGGGACGGCCTACGAGCAGTACTTC. Translation: CASSQSGSGTAYEQYF.